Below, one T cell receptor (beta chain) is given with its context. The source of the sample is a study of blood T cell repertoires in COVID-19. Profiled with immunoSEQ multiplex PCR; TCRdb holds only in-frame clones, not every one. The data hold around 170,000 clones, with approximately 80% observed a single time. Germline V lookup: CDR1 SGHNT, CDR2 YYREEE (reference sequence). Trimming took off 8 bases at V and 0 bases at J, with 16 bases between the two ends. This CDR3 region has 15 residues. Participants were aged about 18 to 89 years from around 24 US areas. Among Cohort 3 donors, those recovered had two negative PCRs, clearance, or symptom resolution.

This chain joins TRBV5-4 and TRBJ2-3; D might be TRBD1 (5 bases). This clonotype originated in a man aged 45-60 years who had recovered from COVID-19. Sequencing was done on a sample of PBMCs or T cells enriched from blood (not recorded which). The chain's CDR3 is CASRPGQTSTDTQYF. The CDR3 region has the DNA TGTGCCAGTCGGCCAGGGCAGACTAGCACAGATACGCAGTATTTT.